One and the same sample provided the 23 T cell receptor beta chains below, sequenced in a study of tissue T cells after allogeneic stem cell transplantation. Libraries were prepared by immunoSEQ multiplex PCR; TCRdb keeps only in-frame clonotypes and omits some of them. The repertoire holds roughly 20,000 clones, almost 70% seen once, with roughly 0.41% in the top ten. Sequencing was performed on blood. The receptors come from a female BALB/c mouse in good health. Mouse MHC haplotype: H2-d.

As concerns this clone: Germline and genes: mouse. The read comes to an end 1 residue before the CDR3 does, leaving the germline J gene to fill in the end. This chain connects TRBV13-3 to TRBJ2-2; 7 bases are shared with TRBD2. V was clipped by 3 bases and J by 4 bases; unmatched bases: 3. Per the germline V gene, CDR1 is NNHDY and CDR2 is SYVADS. This CDR3 region has 14 residues. The sequenced part of the CDR3 DNA is TGTGCCAGCAGTGCCCGGGGGGGCACCGGGCAGCTCTAC. Protein sequence: CASSARGGTGQLY. The CDR3 reads in full as CASSARGGTGQLYF.

With regard to this clone: These gene names are mouse names. The read terminates 1 residue ahead of where the CDR3 ends, so the germline J gene completes it. The chain couples TRBV19 to TRBJ2-4; unclear D gene. The CDR3 runs 11 residues. The germline CDR1 and CDR2 sequences are FNHDT and SITEND (reference sequence). Between the trimmed V and J ends, which lost 10 bases and 0 bases, there was a span of 6 bases. The part of the CDR3 DNA that was read is TGTGCCCCCCCTAGTCAAAACACCTTGTAC. As protein: CAPPSQNTLY. In full, the CDR3 is CAPPSQNTLYF. Using reference TRBV19 and TRBJ2-4 for the parts outside the CDR3, the full variable domain is GGIITQTPKFLIGQEGQKLTLKCQQNFNHDTMYWYRQDSGKGLRLIYYSITENDLQKGDLSEGYDASREKKSSFSLTVTSAQKNEMAVFLCAPPSQNTLYFGAGTRLSVL.

With regard to this clone: Here the gene names and germline are mouse. CDR3 amino acids: CASGPHRDKNNSPLYF. Incomplete CDR3 DNA: TGTGCCAGCGGTCCCCACCGGGACAAAAATAATTCGCCCCTCTAC. The J gene is TRBJ1-6, the V gene TRBV13-2; D possibly corresponds to TRBD1 (6 bases). The read stops 1 residue short of the end of the CDR3; the missing end is completed from the germline J gene. TRBJ1-6 carries the ORF label, with uncertain function. This CDR3 has 16 amino acids. V shed 4 bases and J shed 5 bases, with 16 bases lying between them. Germline CDR1 NNHNN, CDR2 SYGAGS (reference sequence).

This clone was found once. Gene names follow the mouse nomenclature. Read coverage stops 1 residue before the CDR3 terminus; the germline J gene supplies the remainder. The chain has TRBV19 and TRBJ2-1, with 9 bases lining up with TRBD1. The CDR3 length is 15 residues. Germline V gene data show CDR1 as FNHDT and CDR2 as SITEND (reference sequence). The junction had 3 bases not matched to a gene; V was cut back by 2 bases and J by 3 bases. The CDR3 bases that were read are TGTGCCAGCAGTATCCCGGACAGGGGCTATGCTGAGCAGTTC. Protein product: CASSIPDRGYAEQF. The CDR3 reads in full as CASSIPDRGYAEQFF.

This clone was picked up a small number of times. Mouse germline and gene names are used. Read sequence stops 1 residue before the CDR3 end, and the germline J gene provides the missing end. The V gene is TRBV20, the J gene TRBJ1-4; D might be TRBD1 (5 bases). The V gene lost 3 bases and the J gene lost 2 bases, with 10 bases spanning the gap. This CDR3 is 14 amino acids long. CDR1 and CDR2 (germline): GFQATS, STVNSAI. The CDR3 spells CGARGHQSNERLFF. CDR3 DNA (partial): TGTGGTGCTAGAGGACATCAATCCAACGAAAGATTATTT.

Notes on this clone: Gene names are the mouse ones. The read comes to an end 1 residue before the CDR3 does, leaving the germline J gene to fill in the end. The rearrangement uses TRBV13-2 and TRBJ2-5, with 8 bases matching TRBD2. V trimming: 0 bases; J trimming: 7 bases; junction bases outside the gene matches: 7. Germline lookup yields CDR1 NNHNN and CDR2 SYGAGS (reference sequence). The CDR3 is 15 residues long. The CDR3 loop reads CASGDAGWGAHTQYF. Incomplete CDR3 DNA: TGTGCCAGCGGTGATGCAGGCTGGGGGGCGCACACCCAGTAC.

Concerning this clone itself: Genes here carry mouse names. The CDR3 end falls 1 residue outside the read, so it is completed with the germline J gene. V usage is TRBV19 and J usage is TRBJ1-3, with 9 bases lining up with TRBD1. This CDR3 is 14 amino acids long. The V segment lost 3 bases and the J segment 3 bases; nucleotides outside the gene matches: 1. Germline V gives CDR1 FNHDT, CDR2 SITEND (reference sequence). CDR3 DNA (partial): TGTGCCAGCAGTAGGACAGGGGTTGGAAATACGCTCTAT. Protein sequence: CASSRTGVGNTLY. The whole CDR3 protein is CASSRTGVGNTLYF.

Worth noting for this clone: The gene names here belong to mouse. The CDR3 end falls 1 residue outside the read, so it is completed with the germline J gene. This chain uses TRBV13-1 with TRBJ1-6; D remains ambiguous. TRBJ1-6 is treated as an ORF (open reading frame) with a function not yet certain. The CDR3 is 12 amino acids. V gave up 1 base and J gave up 7 bases, with 3 bases separating them. Germline V gene data show CDR1 as NSHNY and CDR2 as SYGAGN. CDR3 bases read: TGTGCCAGCAGTGATTGGAATTCGCCCCTCTAC. It is translated as CASSDWNSPLY. The whole CDR3 sequence reads CASSDWNSPLYF.

Concerning this clone itself: Genes and germline are mouse. The read terminates 1 residue ahead of where the CDR3 ends, so the germline J gene completes it. V is TRBV5 and J is TRBJ1-2; D ambiguous. Germline CDR1 LGHNA, CDR2 YNLKQL (reference sequence). The CDR3 is 14 residues long. V was clipped by 0 bases and J by 1 base, with 6 bases between them. CDR3 residues: CASSQDARNSDYTF. CDR3 DNA, as far as it was read: TGTGCCAGCAGCCAAGATGCCAGAAACTCCGACTACACC.

Concerning this clone itself: Any gene name here is a mouse gene name. Sequencing ends 1 residue short of the CDR3 end; the germline J gene provides the rest. The V call is TRBV5, the J call TRBJ2-2; D ambiguous. V gave up 4 bases and J gave up 0 bases, with 6 bases separating them. The CDR3 is made up of 14 amino acids. CDR1 LGHNA and CDR2 YNLKQL come from the germline V gene (reference sequence). CDR3 bases read: TGTGCCAGCAGCCCCGCAGCAAACACCGGGCAGCTCTAC. Residues: CASSPAANTGQLY. In full, the CDR3 is CASSPAANTGQLYF.

About this clone: Gene and germline names: mouse. The CDR3 end is not reached by the read, which stops 1 residue before it; the germline J gene fills it in. The V call is TRBV13-1, the J call TRBJ2-3, with D hard to call. This CDR3 spans 13 amino acids. V lost 0 bases to trimming and J lost 0 bases, with 2 bases between them. In germline, CDR1 is NSHNY, CDR2 SYGAGN. The CDR3 loop is CASSDASAETLYF. The CDR3 DNA, read in part, is TGTGCCAGCAGTGATGCCAGTGCAGAAACGCTGTAT.

Comment on this clone: Genes here carry mouse names. With the read ending 1 residue before the CDR3 end, the germline J gene is used to fill in that end. V and J are TRBV13-2 and TRBJ1-1; 10 bases match TRBD1. Germline CDR1 NNHNN, CDR2 SYGAGS (reference sequence). With V trimmed by 1 base and J by 3 bases, 3 bases remained unmatched. The length of the CDR3 is 15 residues. The CDR3 region is CASGDRGTGDTEVFF. The sequenced CDR3 bases are TGTGCCAGCGGTGATCGTGGGACAGGGGACACAGAAGTCTTC.

This clone was counted a single time. The genes and germline here are from mouse. The sequenced fragment ends 1 residue before the CDR3 boundary, so the rest is inferred from the germline J gene. The chain joins TRBV13-1 to TRBJ2-4, with 7 bases lining up with TRBD2. V shed 9 bases, J shed 4 bases, and the junction held 2 bases outside the gene matches. Germline assignment: CDR1 NSHNY and CDR2 SYGAGN. The CDR3 is 11 residues long. CDR3 DNA (partial): TGTGCCATTCTGGGGGAAAACACCTTGTAC. Residues: CAILGENTLY. The full CDR3 protein reads CAILGENTLYF.

Remarks on this clone: Gene names and germline match the mouse. The read stops 1 residue short of the end of the CDR3; the missing end is completed from the germline J gene. V gene TRBV2 combines with J gene TRBJ2-4; D uncertain. In germline, CDR1 is LGHNA, CDR2 YSYQKL. V lost 4 bases, J lost 0 bases, and 5 bases lay in between. This CDR3 is built from 13 residues. The DNA read from the CDR3 is TGTGCCAGCAGCCGGGCTAGTCAAAACACCTTGTAC. Protein sequence: CASSRASQNTLY. In full, the CDR3 is CASSRASQNTLYF.

In regard to this clone: The genes are named according to mouse. The missing CDR3 end, 1 residue past where the read stops, is filled in from the germline J gene. V gene TRBV4 combines with J gene TRBJ2-4, with 10 bases identical to TRBD2. Germline CDR1 is LGHDT and CDR2 is YNNKQL (reference sequence). The junction had 6 bases not matched to a gene; V was cut back by 4 bases and J by 2 bases. The CDR3 is made up of 16 amino acids. CDR3 DNA, as far as it was read: TGTGCCAGCAGCTTCTGGGGGGGCGCAGATCAAAACACCTTGTAC. Amino acids: CASSFWGGADQNTLY. The whole CDR3 reads CASSFWGGADQNTLYF.

To note about this clone: Each gene name is a mouse one. Coverage ceases 1 residue before the CDR3 finishes, and the germline J gene fills in the end. The chain couples TRBV14 to TRBJ2-5, with TRBD2 matching over 8 bases. CDR3 length: 14 amino acids. Germline V gene sequence: CDR1 SGHDT, CDR2 FRDEAV. V lost 5 bases and J lost 6; bases outside the gene matches: 8. Here the CDR3 reads CASRAGTGGDTQYF. The covered CDR3 bases are TGTGCCAGCAGAGCCGGGACTGGAGGGGACACCCAGTAC.

A note on this clone: Gene names follow the mouse nomenclature. Coverage ceases 1 residue before the CDR3 finishes, and the germline J gene fills in the end. The chain joins TRBV19 to TRBJ2-7; 9 bases fit TRBD1. Germline V lookup: CDR1 FNHDT, CDR2 SITEND (reference sequence). With V trimmed by 0 bases and J by 6 bases, 4 bases remained unmatched. CDR3 length equals 14 residues. Incomplete CDR3 DNA: TGTGCCAGCAGTATAGTCCAGGACAGGGGTGAACAGTAC. This encodes CASSIVQDRGEQY. The whole CDR3 protein reads CASSIVQDRGEQYF.

Comment on this clone: Any gene name here is a mouse gene name. The sequence runs out 1 residue before the end of the CDR3; the remainder is reconstructed from the germline J gene. V and J are TRBV5 and TRBJ2-1; 9 nucleotides align to TRBD1. CDR1 is LGHNA and CDR2 is YNLKQL in the germline V gene (reference sequence). This CDR3 has 15 residues. The ends lost 1 base at V and 5 bases at J; junction bases unmatched: 3. The CDR3 DNA, read in part, is TGTGCCAGCAGCCAAGGACAGGGGGGCAATGCTGAGCAGTTC. Translating it yields CASSQGQGGNAEQF. The whole CDR3 sequence reads CASSQGQGGNAEQFF.

With regard to this clone: Mouse gene names apply. The read ends 1 residue shy of where the CDR3 ends; the end is completed using the germline J gene. The chain recombines TRBV29 with TRBJ2-1, with a tentative D call TRBD1 (6 bases). CDR3 size: 13 residues. Germline CDR1 reads MSHET; CDR2 reads SYDVDS. V was clipped by 6 bases and J by 3 bases, with 9 bases between them. CDR3 DNA (partial): TGTGCTAGCAGCCCACAGGGCTATGCTGAGCAGTTC. It translates to CASSPQGYAEQF. The full CDR3 sequence reads CASSPQGYAEQFF.

A word on this clone: Gene names follow the mouse nomenclature. The sequenced fragment ends 1 residue before the CDR3 boundary, so the rest is inferred from the germline J gene. The same CDR3 arises from other DNA sequences in this sample as well. This chain joins TRBV20 and TRBJ2-3; TRBD2 agrees at 8 bases. From germline, CDR1 is GFQATS and CDR2 STVNSAI. V lost 2 bases to trimming and J lost 0 bases; unmatched junction nucleotides: 1. This CDR3 is 14 amino acids long. CDR3 bases read: TGTGGTGCTAGGACTGGGGGTAGTGCAGAAACGCTGTAT. This gives the protein CGARTGGSAETLY. The entire CDR3 reads CGARTGGSAETLYF.

This clone was counted between two and nine times. The genes and germline here are from mouse. The CDR3 bases that were read are TGTGCCAGCAGTGGCCAGGGACGGGCTCCGCTT. Translating it yields CASSGQGRAPL. The CDR3 in full is CASSGQGRAPLF. The gene calls are TRBV13-1 and TRBJ1-5; D is possibly TRBD1 (5 bases). The read finishes 1 residue shy of the CDR3 end, and the germline J gene is used to complete it. V shed 3 bases and J shed 9 bases, with 10 bases lying between them. Germline V gives CDR1 NSHNY, CDR2 SYGAGN. This CDR3 has 12 amino acids. Full variable domain (remainder filled in from reference TRBV13-1 and TRBJ1-5): EAAVTQSPRNKVTVTGGNVTLSCRQTNSHNYMYWYRQDTGHGLRLIHYSYGAGNLRIGDVPDGYKATRTTQEDFFLLLELASPSQTSLYFCASSGQGRAPLFGEGTRLSVL.

This clone came up once. The gene names given are mouse names. With the read ending 1 residue before the CDR3 end, the germline J gene is used to fill in that end. The gene calls are TRBV5 and TRBJ1-6; no firm D call. TRBJ1-6 is classed as an ORF, of uncertain function. The germline CDR1 and CDR2 sequences are LGHNA and YNLKQL (reference sequence). The V end was cut by 0 bases, the J end by 0 bases, with 6 bases between. The CDR3 spans 16 residues. The CDR3 reads CASSQEGSSYNSPLYF. The CDR3 bases that were read are TGTGCCAGCAGCCAAGAAGGCAGTTCCTATAATTCGCCCCTCTAC.

In the case of this clone: The genes and germline here are from mouse. The CDR3 end is not reached by the read, which stops 1 residue before it; the germline J gene fills it in. The chain joins TRBV4 to TRBJ1-3; 11 nucleotides line up with TRBD1. The V gene end was trimmed by 5 bases and the J gene end by 4 bases; junction bases not matched to a gene: 4. Germline V gene lookup returns CDR1 LGHDT and CDR2 YNNKQL (reference sequence). CDR3 length: 15 amino acids. The sequenced part of the CDR3 DNA is TGTGCCAGCAGCCCGGACAGGGGGCCAGGAAATACGCTCTAT. Translation gives CASSPDRGPGNTLY. The full-length CDR3 reads as CASSPDRGPGNTLYF.